The next 22 T cell receptor beta chains were all read from a single sample in a study of cytomegalovirus exposure and HLA in healthy donors. Amplification used 60 Vbeta primers and 13 Jbeta primers. Libraries were prepared by immunoSEQ multiplex PCR; TCRdb keeps only in-frame clonotypes and omits some of them. The repertoire has 150,000 to 200,000 clones, roughly 88% of them found once; the top ten carry approximately 1.5%. The material sequenced was PBMCs. The receptors stem from a woman younger than 35 in good health and CMV-seronegative.

V usage is TRBV5-8 and J usage is TRBJ1-5, with 7 bases identical to TRBD1. CDR3 length: 14 amino acids. The V and J ends lost 1 base and 6 bases, in that order; junction bases with no gene match: 4. Germline V gene lookup returns CDR1 SGHTS and CDR2 YDEGEE. The CDR3 here is CASSLRQGGQPQHF. The CDR3 coding sequence is TGTGCCAGCAGCTTGAGACAGGGAGGTCAGCCCCAGCATTTT.

The genes are TRBV19 and TRBJ2-7; TRBD1 agrees at 7 bases. This CDR3 comprises 13 residues. Germline V gives CDR1 LNHDA, CDR2 SQIVND (reference sequence). V shed 6 bases and J 3 bases; nucleotides not matched to a gene: 5. CDR3 in amino acids: CASRRDRNYEQYF. In nucleotides, the CDR3 is TGTGCCAGTAGGAGGGACAGAAACTACGAGCAGTACTTC.

V is TRBV7-9 and J is TRBJ1-3; 8 nucleotides line up with TRBD1. The V segment lost 5 bases and the J segment 4 bases; nucleotides outside the gene matches: 13. Germline assignment: CDR1 SEHNR and CDR2 FQNEAQ (reference sequence). This CDR3 spans 17 amino acids. CDR3 sequence: CASSLGKPGGAGNTIYF. In DNA, the CDR3 is TGTGCCAGCAGCCTCGGGAAACCAGGGGGCGCGGGAAACACCATATATTTT. Full variable domain (remainder filled in from reference TRBV7-9 and TRBJ1-3): DTGVSQNPRHKITKRGQNVTFRCDPISEHNRLYWYRQTLGQGPEFLTYFQNEAQLEKSRLLSDRFSAERPKGSFSTLEIQRTEQGDSAMYLCASSLGKPGGAGNTIYFGEGSWLTVV.

The chain links TRBV29-1 to TRBJ2-7, with 7 bases lining up with TRBD2. There are 11 residues in the CDR3. CDR1 and CDR2 (germline): SQVTM, ANQGSEA. Unmatched junction bases numbered 3, after V lost 7 bases and J lost 3 bases. CDR3 sequence reads: CSASGGYEQYF. The CDR3 coding sequence is TGCAGCGCTTCGGGGGGCTACGAGCAGTACTTC.

The chain combines TRBV30 with TRBJ1-2; a possible D gene is TRBD1 (6 bases). Trimming removed 3 bases from V and 0 bases from J, with 23 bases in between. This CDR3 is 18 amino acids long. Germline values: CDR1 GTSNPN, CDR2 SVGIG (reference sequence). This CDR3 is CAWSGSKFRGASNYGYTF. The CDR3, as DNA: TGTGCCTGGAGCGGTTCGAAATTTCGGGGGGCTTCTAACTATGGCTACACCTTC.

The CDR3 region is CASSYSSGGASYEQYF. In DNA form, the CDR3 reads TGTGCCAGCAGTTACTCTAGCGGGGGGGCCTCCTACGAGCAGTACTTC. V is TRBV6-5 and J is TRBJ2-7; 11 bases align to TRBD2. Per the germline V gene, CDR1 is MNHEY and CDR2 is SVGAGI. The ends lost 0 bases at V and 0 bases at J; junction bases unmatched: 1. The CDR3 runs 16 residues.

On this clone itself: One junction end disagrees with the germline gene, perhaps due to a read error. The chain has TRBV7-9 and TRBJ1-1, with no clear D. CDR3 length: 12 residues. Germline V gene lookup returns CDR1 SEHNR and CDR2 FQNEAQ (reference sequence). The CDR3 bases are TGTTCCAGCTCCCCCCCCAACAGTGAAGCTTTCTTT. Its translation: CSSSPPNSEAFF.

V usage is TRBV30 and J usage is TRBJ2-1; 10 nucleotides agree with TRBD2. Losses at the gene ends were 0 bases for V and 8 bases for J; bases not matched to a gene: 7. Germline CDR1 reads GTSNPN; CDR2 reads SVGIG (reference sequence). CDR3 size: 15 residues. For the CDR3, the DNA is TGTGCCTGGAGTGTAGTCGGACTAGCGGTGTATGAGCAGTTCTTC. Translation gives CAWSVVGLAVYEQFF.

The count of this clone is one. This rearrangement joins TRBV5-4 to TRBJ2-7; 10 bases line up with TRBD1. Unmatched junction bases numbered 11, after V lost 4 bases and J lost 4 bases. The CDR3 has 16 residues. Germline CDR1 and CDR2: SGHNT and YYREEE (reference sequence). The CDR3 DNA sequence: TGTGCCAGCAGCCTCCCCCTAGGACAGGGGGGGTACGAGCAGTACTTC. Its protein product is CASSLPLGQGGYEQYF.

The chain recombines TRBV5-1 with TRBJ1-6; perhaps TRBD1 as D (5 bases). The V end was cut by 1 base, the J end by 7 bases, with 15 bases between. Germline V gene sequence: CDR1 SGHRS, CDR2 YFSETQ. The CDR3 is 16 residues long. The CDR3 here is CASSLYAGSENSPLHF. DNA of the CDR3: TGCGCCAGCAGCTTGTACGCAGGGTCGGAAAATTCACCCCTCCACTTT.

J is TRBJ1-1 and V is TRBV5-6; 7 nucleotides line up with TRBD1. This CDR3 has 15 residues. CDR1 and CDR2 (germline): SGHDT, YYEEEE. The V segment lost 6 bases and the J segment 4 bases; nucleotides outside the gene matches: 12. The CDR3 here is CASNPLTGISTEAFF. In nucleotides, the CDR3 is TGTGCCAGCAACCCTCTGACAGGGATAAGCACTGAAGCTTTCTTT. Based on the CDR3 plus reference TRBV5-6 and TRBJ1-1, the full variable domain is DAGVTQSPTHLIKTRGQQVTLRCSPKSGHDTVSWYQQALGQGPQFIFQYYEEEERQRGNFPDRFSGHQFPNYSSELNVNALLLGDSALYLCASNPLTGISTEAFFGQGTRLTVV.

The gene calls are TRBV9 and TRBJ1-4, with a possible D match to TRBD1 (5 bases). Germline-derived CDR1 and CDR2 are SGDLS and YYNGEE. The CDR3 is 15 residues long. The V end was cut by 3 bases, the J end by 8 bases, with 17 bases between. The CDR3 region has the DNA TGTGCCAGCAGCGGACGGTGGGGGGGGGAGGAAAAACTGTTTTTT. This sequence encodes CASSGRWGGEEKLFF.

V usage is TRBV11-2 and J usage is TRBJ2-7; TRBD1 is a possible D gene (5 bases). This CDR3 is built from 14 residues. Trimming took 5 bases from V and 4 from J, leaving 15 bases between them. The germline V gene encodes CDR1 SGHAT and CDR2 FQNNGV. CDR3 bases: TGTGCCAGCAGCCCCCCTGCAGGGTCTTACGAGCAGTACTTC. It is translated as CASSPPAGSYEQYF.

The genes are TRBV20-1 and TRBJ2-5; possibly TRBD1 for D (5 bases). The CDR3 has 11 residues. Germline assignment: CDR1 DFQATT and CDR2 SNEGSKA (reference sequence). V lost 4 bases to trimming and J lost 7 bases, with 10 bases between them. DNA of the CDR3: TGCAGTGCTACCCCCCAGGGGACCCAGTACTTC. As protein: CSATPQGTQYF.

This clone has only a few counts. The chain employs TRBV6-5 and TRBJ1-3, with unresolved D. The CDR3 has 13 amino acids. V gave up 8 bases and J gave up 2 bases, with 10 bases separating them. The germline gives CDR1 MNHEY, CDR2 SVGAGI. CDR3 coding DNA: TGTGCCAGCGGAGAGGGCACTGGAAACACCATATATTTT. Translating it yields CASGEGTGNTIYF.

The genes are TRBV21-1 and TRBJ1-4; TRBD1 is the table's D call and was not checked against the DNA. TRBV21-1 is flagged as a pseudogene. The CDR3 length is 16 residues. The CDR3 loop is CASSKVGVRTNEKLFF. The CDR3 region has the DNA TGTGCCAGCAGCAAAGTAGGGGTGCGAACTAATGAAAAACTGTTTTTT.

This clone turned up a few times. This CDR3 reads CASSQSQKVTGGVGSNQPQHF. CDR3 bases: TGCGCCAGCAGTCAATCCCAAAAGGTGACAGGGGGTGTTGGGAGCAATCAGCCCCAGCATTTT. V gene TRBV23-1 combines with J gene TRBJ1-5, with 9 bases lining up with TRBD1. TRBV23-1 is reported as an ORF; its role is uncertain. The CDR3 is made up of 21 amino acids. The V gene end was trimmed by 0 bases and the J gene end by 1 base; junction bases not matched to a gene: 16.

The chain is built from TRBV6-1 and TRBJ2-5; D remains unclear. TRBJ2-7 explains the end of the DNA better; the J call may be wrong. In germline, CDR1 is MNHNS, CDR2 SASEGT. The CDR3 spans 12 residues. The CDR3 nucleotides read TGTGCCAGCAGGCCGGTCTCCTACGAGCAGTACTTC. Amino acid sequence: CASRPVSYEQYF.

This chain connects TRBV7-8 to TRBJ1-2; possibly TRBD1 for D (5 bases). The V end lost 0 bases, the J end lost 2 bases, and 10 bases lay between the germline ends. In germline, CDR1 is SGHVS, CDR2 FQNEAQ. The CDR3 is 15 residues long. The CDR3 is CASSLAGTANYGYTF. The DNA for the CDR3 is TGTGCCAGCAGCTTAGCCGGGACTGCGAACTATGGCTACACCTTC.

Only a few counts were recorded for this clone. The chain links TRBV7-9 to TRBJ2-1; 10 bases fit TRBD1. CDR1 SEHNR and CDR2 FQNEAQ come from the germline V gene (reference sequence). J was trimmed by 15 bases and V by 5 bases; bases with no gene match: 10. This CDR3 has 13 residues. CDR3 in DNA: TGTGCCAGCAGCCCGACGGGGGACAGGGGTCCGTTCTTC. Protein: CASSPTGDRGPFF.

The rearrangement uses TRBV2 and TRBJ2-5; D is perhaps TRBD1 (5 bases). Germline CDR1 SNHLY, CDR2 FYNNEI. The germline V and J ends were trimmed by 6 bases and 5 bases, with 16 bases remaining between them. The CDR3 has 14 amino acids. The chain's CDR3 is CASSADSVGETQYF. The CDR3 coding sequence is TGTGCCAGCAGCGCCGACAGCGTCGGGGAGACCCAGTACTTC.

This sequence joins TRBV2 and TRBJ1-1; D call uncertain. The V gene lost 3 bases and the J gene lost 2 bases, with 10 bases spanning the gap. The length of the CDR3 is 14 residues. Per germline, CDR1 SNHLY and CDR2 FYNNEI. The DNA of the CDR3 is TGTGCCAGCAGTGACGAGCGGGCTAACACTGAAGCTTTCTTT. Translation gives CASSDERANTEAFF.